The sequence of this TCR beta chain was determined in a study of T cell changes during pregnancy in multiple sclerosis. Trimming left V 4 bases short and J 0 bases short, with 7 bases between. This CDR3 region has 13 residues. CDR1 and CDR2 (germline): SGHTA, FQGNSA. Profiled with immunoSEQ multiplex PCR; TCRdb holds only in-frame clones, not every one. The data contain roughly 46,000 clones, 94% of them singletons. The TCR comes from a female donor with multiple sclerosis, enrolled in a pregnancy study. Sequenced material: CD8+ T cells from peripheral blood mononuclear cells, taken in the first trimester of pregnancy. The chain carries TRBV7-2 and TRBJ2-7, with a possible D match to TRBD1 (6 bases). CDR3: CASSWDNSYEQYF. CDR3 nucleotides: TGTGCCAGCAGCTGGGACAACTCCTACGAGCAGTACTTC.